This is a list of T cell receptor beta chains from one sample in a study of T cells after posttransplantation cyclophosphamide. Profiling relied on immunoSEQ multiplex PCR, and the TCRdb table lists in-frame clones only, not all of them. The sample contains 45,000 or so clones, roughly nine tenths of which appear only once. Sequencing was done on a sample of PBMCs. These receptors were taken from a woman aged 45-60 years in good health and a related stem cell transplant donor. Both conserved end residues are part of each CDR3. The order of the fields is CDR3 length, V gene, J gene, CDR3 protein.

length: 15; V: TRBV5-1; J: TRBJ1-5; CDR3: CASSLTGSGNQPQHF
length: 17; V: TRBV5-6; J: TRBJ1-1; CDR3: CASSLGRGQGMNTEAFF
length: 14; V: TRBV10-3; J: TRBJ1-5; CDR3: CAIRGTGGFQPQHF
length: 12; V: TRBV10-2; J: TRBJ2-7; CDR3: CASSGGGYEQYF
length: 15; V: TRBV11-2; J: TRBJ1-3; CDR3: CASSLGQGSGNTIYF
length: 19; V: TRBV5-6; J: TRBJ2-7; CDR3: CASSTARTTSGRVTYEQYF
length: 13; V: TRBV11-3; J: TRBJ2-1; CDR3: CASSSLNYNEQFF
length: 12; V: TRBV7-2; J: TRBJ2-3; CDR3: CASSLGLNTQYF
length: 14; V: TRBV5-1; J: TRBJ2-1; CDR3: CASSLGQGANEQFF
length: 15; V: TRBV9; J: TRBJ1-2; CDR3: CASSVEGQLNYGYTF
length: 15; V: TRBV29-1; J: TRBJ2-2; CDR3: CSVEAGGAWTGELFF
length: 12; V: TRBV6-1; J: TRBJ1-6; CDR3: CASSDSDSPLHF
length: 15; V: TRBV5-8; J: TRBJ2-2; CDR3: CASSPGLAGAGELFF
length: 18; V: TRBV2; J: TRBJ2-2; CDR3: CASSESHIQGARTGELFF
length: 13; V: TRBV18; J: TRBJ1-2; CDR3: CASSPPGTIGYTF
length: 15; V: TRBV11-2; J: TRBJ2-1; CDR3: CASSLDRLAANEQFF
length: 13; V: TRBV11-2; J: TRBJ2-2; CDR3: CASGPFTAGELFF
length: 15; V: TRBV5-1; J: TRBJ2-1; CDR3: CASSSSGGFNNEQFF
length: 19; V: TRBV6-1; J: TRBJ2-5; CDR3: CASSEALRRTGEGSETQYF
length: 15; V: TRBV5-4; J: TRBJ2-5; CDR3: CASINRTSGGETQYF
length: 14; V: TRBV19; J: TRBJ2-3; CDR3: CASISGAPGDTQYF
length: 13; V: TRBV14; J: TRBJ2-3; CDR3: CASSPTSRDTQYF
length: 19; V: TRBV7-2; J: TRBJ2-5; CDR3: CASSFPSGASGGAAETQYF
length: 14; V: TRBV6-5; J: TRBJ2-1; CDR3: CASSEQSSYNEQFF
length: 15; V: TRBV9; J: TRBJ2-7; CDR3: CASSVEGGSSYEQYF
length: 13; V: TRBV5-1; J: TRBJ1-1; CDR3: CASSFTGNTEAFF
length: 14; V: TRBV27; J: TRBJ2-1; CDR3: CASSLYGSRNEQFF
length: 16; V: TRBV11-2; J: TRBJ2-3; CDR3: CASSWSGGADTDTQYF
length: 13; V: TRBV14; J: TRBJ2-7; CDR3: CASSQDSPYEQYF
length: 16; V: TRBV6-1; J: TRBJ1-5; CDR3: CASSEARGNGNQPQHF
length: 15; V: TRBV6-5; J: TRBJ2-7; CDR3: CASSYSEGRFYEQYF
length: 11; V: TRBV13; J: TRBJ1-2; CDR3: CASSSLRGYTF
length: 13; V: TRBV6-1; J: TRBJ1-2; CDR3: CAASTQGSYGYTF
length: 16; V: TRBV6-4; J: TRBJ1-1; CDR3: CASSDSPSSLNTEAFF
length: 18; V: TRBV18; J: TRBJ1-4; CDR3: CASSPPRGQGWTFEKLFF
length: 13; V: TRBV5-8; J: TRBJ2-3; CDR3: CASSLGVPDTQYF
length: 17; V: TRBV29-1; J: TRBJ2-2; CDR3: CSVEAVQREGWAGELFF
length: 15; V: TRBV19; J: TRBJ1-2; CDR3: CASRSTGDIFWGYTF
length: 14; V: TRBV30; J: TRBJ1-3; CDR3: CAWNKGIPGNTIYF
length: 16; V: TRBV5-1; J: TRBJ2-7; CDR3: CASSLFTRLKGYEQYF
length: 16; V: TRBV14; J: TRBJ2-5; CDR3: CASSQRTSGRKETQYF
length: 14; V: TRBV28; J: TRBJ1-3; CDR3: CASSLRQAGNTIYF
length: 14; V: TRBV6-6; J: TRBJ1-6; CDR3: CASSWTDYNSPLHF
length: 13; V: TRBV9; J: TRBJ1-2; CDR3: CASSVGQGDGYTF
length: 11; V: TRBV5-1; J: TRBJ1-1; CDR3: CASSLSGEAFF
length: 15; V: TRBV5-1; J: TRBJ2-5; CDR3: CASSLGLAGRETQYF
length: 17; V: TRBV5-4; J: TRBJ1-4; CDR3: CASSAGQGWGTNEKLFF
length: 19; V: TRBV27; J: TRBJ1-6; CDR3: CASSLGEPLLMVGDSPLHF
length: 15; V: TRBV10-1; J: TRBJ2-7; CDR3: CASSEGLAGSYEQYF
length: 14; V: TRBV2; J: TRBJ2-3; CDR3: CASSADRVADTQYF
length: 16; V: TRBV7-6; J: TRBJ2-2; CDR3: CASSSTSGGNTGELFF
length: 16; V: TRBV6-1; J: TRBJ2-5; CDR3: CASSEGTGGAQETQYF